This T cell receptor (beta chain) was found in a study of graft-versus-host responses after intestinal transplantation. Study overall: Following induction with anti-thymocyte globulin, all recipients were given tacrolimus and steroids for about 3 years. Study conclusions and caveats: Among recipient marrow samples, GvH clones were found; some appeared first in ileum or blood.

The assay was immunoSEQ multiplex PCR, and TCRdb's table has in-frame clones only and misses some. The sample lists roughly 4,700 clones; 25% to 30% were seen once. CDR1 is SQVTM and CDR2 is ANQGSEA in the germline V gene. V shed 5 bases and J shed 4 bases, with 17 bases lying between them. This CDR3 is built from 15 residues. With around 200,000 irradiated, violet-dye-labeled stimulator cells, around 200,000 CFSE-labeled responder cells were plated. The sequencing used alloreactive CD8+ T cells from a mixed lymphocyte reaction culture, collected before transplantation. The subset was: CFSE-low proliferating T cells sorted from roughly 6-day pre-transplant mixed lymphocyte reaction (GvH or HvG direction). The sequence was obtained from a human patient who was an organ donor for intestinal transplantation. The chain couples TRBV29-1 to TRBJ1-4, with D unclear. CDR3 region: CSVLGNRGNNEKLFF. The CDR3 DNA follows: TGCAGCGTTTTGGGAAATCGAGGGAATAATGAAAAACTGTTTTTT.